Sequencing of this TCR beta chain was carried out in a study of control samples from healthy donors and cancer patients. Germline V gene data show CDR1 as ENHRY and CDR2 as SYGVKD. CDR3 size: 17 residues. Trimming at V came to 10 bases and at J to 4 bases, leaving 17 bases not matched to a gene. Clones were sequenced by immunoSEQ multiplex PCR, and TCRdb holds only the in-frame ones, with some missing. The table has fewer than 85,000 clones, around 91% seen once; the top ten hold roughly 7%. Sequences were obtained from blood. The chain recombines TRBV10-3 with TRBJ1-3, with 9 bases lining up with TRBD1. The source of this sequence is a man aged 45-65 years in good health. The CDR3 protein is CATRDHRGPPTGNTIYF. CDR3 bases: TGTGCCACCCGTGATCACAGGGGGCCGCCAACGGGAAACACCATATATTTT.